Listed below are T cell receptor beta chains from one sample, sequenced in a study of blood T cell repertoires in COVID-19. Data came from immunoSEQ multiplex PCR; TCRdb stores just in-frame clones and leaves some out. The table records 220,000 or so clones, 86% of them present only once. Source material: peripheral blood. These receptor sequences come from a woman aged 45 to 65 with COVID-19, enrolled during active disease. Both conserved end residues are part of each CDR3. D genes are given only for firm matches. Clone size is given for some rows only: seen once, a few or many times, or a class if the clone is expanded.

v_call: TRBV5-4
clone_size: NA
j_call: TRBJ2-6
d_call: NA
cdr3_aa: CASSSPGGGGANVLTF
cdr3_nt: TGTGCCAGCAGCTCTCCCGGAGGAGGGGGGGCCAACGTCCTGACTTTC

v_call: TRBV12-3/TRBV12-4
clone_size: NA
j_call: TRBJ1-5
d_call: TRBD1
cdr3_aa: CASSGGRRAQHF
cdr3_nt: TGTGCCAGCTCAGGGGGCCGTCGGGCCCAGCATTTT

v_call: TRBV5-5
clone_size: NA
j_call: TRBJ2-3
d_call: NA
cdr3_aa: CASSLGGQRTDTQYF
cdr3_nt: TGTGCCAGCAGCCTGGGGGGACAGCGCACAGATACGCAGTATTTT

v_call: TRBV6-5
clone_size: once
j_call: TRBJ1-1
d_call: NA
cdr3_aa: CASRGGGNTEAFF
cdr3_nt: TGTGCCAGCAGGGGAGGGGGGAACACTGAAGCTTTCTTT

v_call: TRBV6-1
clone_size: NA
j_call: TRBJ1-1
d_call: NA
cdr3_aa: CASSVFRGFGNAEAFF
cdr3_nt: TGTGCCAGCAGTGTATTTCGGGGTTTTGGGAACGCTGAAGCTTTCTTT

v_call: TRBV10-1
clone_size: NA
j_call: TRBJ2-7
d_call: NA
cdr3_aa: CASSGPVVGVEQYF
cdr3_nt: TGCGCCAGCAGTGGTCCGGTGGTAGGGGTTGAGCAGTACTTC

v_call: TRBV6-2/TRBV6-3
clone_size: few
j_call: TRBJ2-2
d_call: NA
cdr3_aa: CASSYSGHQNTGELFF
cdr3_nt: TGTGCCAGCAGTTACTCTGGGCACCAGAACACCGGGGAGCTGTTTTTT

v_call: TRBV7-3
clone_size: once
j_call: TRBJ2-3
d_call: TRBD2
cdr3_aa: CASSALPGGYDTQYF
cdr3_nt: TGTGCCAGCAGCGCCCTCCCGGGGGGGTACGATACGCAGTATTTT

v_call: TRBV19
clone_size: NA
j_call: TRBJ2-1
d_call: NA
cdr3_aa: CASSRPSGVSSYNEQFF
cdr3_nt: TGTGCTAGTAGTAGGCCGTCAGGGGTGAGCTCCTACAATGAGCAGTTCTTC

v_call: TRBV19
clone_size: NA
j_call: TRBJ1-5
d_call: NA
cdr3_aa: CASSTYRVGQPQHF
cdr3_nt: TGTGCCAGTAGTACGTACAGGGTAGGTCAGCCCCAGCATTTT

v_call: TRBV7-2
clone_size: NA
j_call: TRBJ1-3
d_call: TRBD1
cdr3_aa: CASSPTGFTGNTIYF
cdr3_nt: TGTGCCAGCAGCCCGACAGGGTTCACTGGAAACACCATATATTTT

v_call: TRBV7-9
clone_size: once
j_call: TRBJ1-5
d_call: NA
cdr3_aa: CASSLASLTGYSNQPQHF
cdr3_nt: TGTGCCAGCAGCTTAGCGTCCCTTACAGGGTATAGCAATCAGCCCCAGCATTTT

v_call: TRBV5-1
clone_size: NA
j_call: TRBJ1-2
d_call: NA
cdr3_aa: CASSNGQILYGYTF
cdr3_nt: TGCGCCAGCAGCAACGGACAGATCCTCTATGGCTACACCTTC

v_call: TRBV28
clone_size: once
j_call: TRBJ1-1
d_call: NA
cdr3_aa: CASIKKGYTEAFF
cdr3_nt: TGTGCCAGCATTAAAAAGGGGTACACTGAAGCTTTCTTT

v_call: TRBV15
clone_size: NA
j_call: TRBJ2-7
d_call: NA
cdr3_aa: CATSRDLSYEQYF
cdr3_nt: TGTGCCACCAGCAGAGATCTTAGTTACGAGCAGTACTTC

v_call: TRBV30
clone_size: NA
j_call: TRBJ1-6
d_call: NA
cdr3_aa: CAWSVRRVTDSPLHF
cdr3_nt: TGTGCCTGGAGTGTACGGCGGGTCACGGATTCACCCCTCCACTTT

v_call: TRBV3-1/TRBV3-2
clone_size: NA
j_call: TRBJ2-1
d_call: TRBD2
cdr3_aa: CASSQVARIAGGVQFF
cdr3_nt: TGTGCCAGCAGCCAAGTAGCCCGCATAGCGGGGGGGGTGCAGTTCTTC

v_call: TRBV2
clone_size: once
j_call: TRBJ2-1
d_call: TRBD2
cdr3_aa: CASLAGGWNEQFF
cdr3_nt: TGTGCCAGCCTAGCGGGGGGGTGGAATGAGCAGTTCTTC

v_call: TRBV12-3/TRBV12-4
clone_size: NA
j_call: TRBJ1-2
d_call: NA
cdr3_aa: CASSSRGYGYTF
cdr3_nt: TGTGCCAGCAGCTCGAGAGGCTATGGCTACACCTTC

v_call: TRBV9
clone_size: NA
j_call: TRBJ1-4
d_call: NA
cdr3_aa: CASSLGGAHEKLFF
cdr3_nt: TGTGCCAGCAGCTTGGGGGGGGCCCATGAAAAACTGTTTTTT

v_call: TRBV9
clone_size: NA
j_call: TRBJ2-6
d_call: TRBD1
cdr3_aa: CASSGRQGPYSGANVLTF
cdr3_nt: TGTGCCAGCAGCGGAAGACAGGGGCCGTATTCTGGGGCCAACGTCCTGACTTTC

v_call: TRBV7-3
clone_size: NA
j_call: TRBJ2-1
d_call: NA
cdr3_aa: CASSLTEGYNEQFF
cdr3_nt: TGTGCCAGCAGCTTAACGGAGGGCTACAATGAGCAGTTCTTC

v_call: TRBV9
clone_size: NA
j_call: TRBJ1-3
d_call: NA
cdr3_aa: CASSVEAIRSSGNTIYF
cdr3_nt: TGTGCCAGCAGCGTAGAGGCTATCCGGAGCTCTGGAAACACCATATATTTT

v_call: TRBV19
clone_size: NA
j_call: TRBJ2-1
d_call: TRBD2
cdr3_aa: CASRLSGGVNNEQFF
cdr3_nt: TGTGCCAGTAGACTTAGCGGGGGGGTTAACAATGAGCAGTTCTTC

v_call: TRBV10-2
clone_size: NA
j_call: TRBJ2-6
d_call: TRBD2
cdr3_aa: CASGVGGGLTSGANVLTF
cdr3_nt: TGCGCCAGCGGGGTCGGGGGGGGCCTTACCTCTGGGGCCAACGTCCTGACTTTC